This T cell receptor beta chain is drawn from a study of blood T cell repertoires in COVID-19. Study as a whole: The United States, Italy and Spain provided the acute and convalescent COVID-19 samples. The analysed material was cDNA or gDNA that came from T cells, B-cell-depleted T cells, or PBMCs.

Measured with immunoSEQ multiplex PCR; TCRdb has only the in-frame clones, and not every one. The table shows 200,000 to 250,000 clones, with 80% to 85% occurring only once. This CDR3 has 16 amino acids. The J segment lost 4 bases and the V segment lost 2 bases, leaving 6 bases of the junction unmatched. Germline-derived CDR1 and CDR2 are MNHEY and SVGAGI. This chain links TRBV6-5 with TRBJ2-5, with 11 bases matching TRBD1. The sequenced sample consisted of peripheral blood. This clonotype was obtained from a woman younger than 45 who had recovered from COVID-19. Here the CDR3 reads CASSYSGTGGRETQYF. CDR3 DNA sequence: TGTGCCAGCAGTTACAGCGGGACAGGGGGTAGAGAGACCCAGTACTTC.